One and the same sample provided the 13 T cell receptor beta chains below, sequenced in a study of regulatory T cells in long-lasting Graves disease listed by TCRdb under 2021. In the paper's terms, the time point label means: newly diagnosed GD, antithyroid drugs for less than 3 months. For both TCR sequencing and RNA sequencing, RNA was extracted from PBMCs using TRIzol. The method behind the library was multiplex PCR. Sequenced using an Illumina HiSeq 4000. TCR beta libraries were built with iRepertoire HTBI primers and Arm-PCR amplification of CDR3 regions. In-frame beta chains were kept once TCRdb had trimmed the public reads at Q25 with fastp and called clones with MiXCR. Entries are consolidated by CDR3 protein sequence, retaining the most common genes and DNA. The sample table shows roughly 400,000 distinct CDR3 sequences, and approximately 15% are seen once. The ten largest clones take up approximately 7.8% of the sample.

These same data were also listed under a study on T cells in Graves' hyperthyroidism and ophthalmopathy.

The starting material was peripheral blood mononuclear cells (PBMCs), obtained at new diagnosis, from a patient treated with antithyroid drugs. Receptors originate from a woman between 40 and 50 years old with Graves disease. Donor details come from another sample of the same person, matched by shared clones.

The rearrangement joins TRBV7-2 to TRBJ2-1, with 9 positions matching TRBD1. The CDR3 has 13 residues. Germline V gives CDR1 SGHTA, CDR2 FQGNSA. J lost 8 bases, V lost 6 bases, and 5 bases had no gene match. Written as DNA, the CDR3 is TGTGCCAGCAGTTCGGGACAGGGAGATGAGCAGTTCTTC. It translates to CASSSGQGDEQFF.

In this sample, this clonotype turned up many times. This rearrangement joins TRBV28 to TRBJ2-1; 9 bases agree with TRBD2. Trimming cost V 8 bases and J 7 bases; bases outside gene matches: 6. Per germline, CDR1 MDHEN and CDR2 SYDVKM. The CDR3 loop spans 13 amino acids. The CDR3 DNA reads TGTGCCAGCCGACTAGCGGCGAGGAATGAGCAGTTCTTC. Translating it yields CASRLAARNEQFF.

In this sample, this clonotype turned up many times. V and J are TRBV11-2 and TRBJ1-1; D uncertain. The CDR3 is 16 residues long. From germline, CDR1 is SGHAT and CDR2 FQNNGV. Trimming pared 1 base from V and 8 bases from J, leaving 20 bases between. The CDR3 DNA reads TGTGCCAGCAGCTTAGGGGTCAGATCAGCTAATATCGAAGCTTTCTTT. It codes for CASSLGVRSANIEAFF. Full variable domain (remainder filled in from reference TRBV11-2 and TRBJ1-1): EAGVAQSPRYKIIEKRQSVAFWCNPISGHATLYWYQQILGQGPKLLIQFQNNGVVDDSQLPKDRFSAERLKGVDSTLKIQPAKLEDSAVYLCASSLGVRSANIEAFFGQGTRLTVV.

The V gene is TRBV3-1, the J gene TRBJ1-1, with 8 nucleotides matching TRBD1. The germline V gene has CDR1 LGHDT and CDR2 YNNKEL (reference sequence). With 6 bases clipped from V and 3 bases from J, the junction kept 6 bases outside the gene matches. The CDR3 has 14 amino acids. Written as DNA, the CDR3 is TGTGCCAGCAGGTTTACAGGGGGTGACACTGAAGCTTTCTTT. Residues: CASRFTGGDTEAFF. Complete variable domain (other parts from reference TRBV3-1 and TRBJ1-1): DTAVSQTPKYLVTQMGNDKSIKCEQNLGHDTMYWYKQDSKKFLKIMFSYNNKELIINETVPNRFSPKSPDKAHLNLHINSLELGDSAVYFCASRFTGGDTEAFFGQGTRLTVV.

The table lists this clonotype with many counts. This sequence joins TRBV11-2 and TRBJ2-5; no firm D call. The CDR3 runs 12 residues. Germline CDR1 SGHAT, CDR2 FQNNGV. The V end was cut by 5 bases, the J end by 4 bases, with 8 bases between. In DNA form, the CDR3 reads TGTGCCAGCAGCCGAAACCGAGAGACCCAGTACTTC. Encoded protein: CASSRNRETQYF.

Many counts were recorded for this clonotype. The chain has TRBV11-3 and TRBJ1-2; D gene ambiguous. Trimming took 3 bases from V and 4 from J, leaving 12 bases between them. The germline V gene encodes CDR1 SGHNT and CDR2 YENEEA. The CDR3 covers 14 residues. CDR3: CASSLSARAYGYTF. The DNA of the CDR3 is TGTGCCAGCAGCTTGTCTGCCCGGGCCTATGGCTACACCTTC.

This clonotype was detected many times. This chain uses TRBV18 with TRBJ2-5; TRBD2 matches at 7 bases. The CDR3 covers 14 residues. Germline values: CDR1 KGHSH, CDR2 LQKENI. V was clipped by 8 bases and J by 0 bases; unmatched bases: 6. The CDR3 DNA reads TGTGCCAGCACCTCCGGGACTAACCAAGAGACCCAGTACTTC. This gives the protein CASTSGTNQETQYF.

This chain uses TRBV5-1 with TRBJ1-5; 9 bases line up with TRBD1. This CDR3 contains 16 residues. The germline CDR1 and CDR2 sequences are SGHRS and YFSETQ. Trimming at V came to 4 bases and at J to 0 bases, leaving 5 bases not matched to a gene. In nucleotides, the CDR3 is TGCGCCAGCAGCGCCGGGACAGGGAATAGCAATCAGCCCCAGCATTTT. It specifies CASSAGTGNSNQPQHF.

This clonotype was detected only a few times. This rearrangement joins TRBV30 to TRBJ1-4; D is possibly TRBD1 (5 bases). Between the trimmed V and J ends, which lost 0 bases and 0 bases, there was a span of 14 bases. CDR1 and CDR2 from the germline V gene are GTSNPN and SVGIG (reference sequence). CDR3 size: 17 residues. The CDR3 region has the DNA TGTGCCTGGAGTGTATATCAGGGTTCGGCAACTAATGAAAAACTGTTTTTT. This sequence encodes CAWSVYQGSATNEKLFF.

Here the CDR3 reads CSASRTNTEAFF. Here the CDR3 DNA reads TGCAGTGCTAGTCGGACGAACACTGAAGCTTTCTTT. J is TRBJ1-1 and V is TRBV20-1; no definite D call. Per germline, CDR1 DFQATT and CDR2 SNEGSKA (reference sequence). V was cut by 3 bases and J by 1 base, with 6 bases left in between. The CDR3 extends over 12 amino acids.

This clonotype was counted ten times or more. The chain is built from TRBV2 and TRBJ1-6; D may be TRBD1 (5 bases). This CDR3 is 13 amino acids long. Trimming took off 6 bases at V and 8 bases at J, with 11 bases between the two ends. Germline V CDR1 and CDR2: SNHLY, FYNNEI. DNA for the CDR3: TGTGCCAGCAGAGCCGGGACCCATTCACCCCTCCACTTT. It encodes CASRAGTHSPLHF.

At least ten counts were recorded for this clonotype. The chain recombines TRBV3-1 with TRBJ2-7, with D perhaps matching TRBD1 (6 bases). Germline loops: CDR1 LGHDT, CDR2 YNNKEL (reference sequence). CDR3 length: 15 amino acids. V gave up 1 base and J gave up 2 bases, with 12 bases separating them. The CDR3 loop reads CASSQGQGFPYEQYF. Written as DNA, the CDR3 is TGTGCCAGCAGCCAAGGGCAGGGGTTTCCCTACGAGCAGTACTTC.

This clonotype showed up many times. The chain carries TRBV3-1 and TRBJ2-1, with a tentative D call TRBD1 (6 bases). Germline V gene sequence: CDR1 LGHDT, CDR2 YNNKEL (reference sequence). The CDR3 loop spans 14 amino acids. V was cut by 0 bases and J by 9 bases, with 12 bases left in between. The CDR3 DNA reads TGTGCCAGCAGCCAAGAGGACAGATTGGGTGAGCAGTTCTTC. This encodes CASSQEDRLGEQFF.